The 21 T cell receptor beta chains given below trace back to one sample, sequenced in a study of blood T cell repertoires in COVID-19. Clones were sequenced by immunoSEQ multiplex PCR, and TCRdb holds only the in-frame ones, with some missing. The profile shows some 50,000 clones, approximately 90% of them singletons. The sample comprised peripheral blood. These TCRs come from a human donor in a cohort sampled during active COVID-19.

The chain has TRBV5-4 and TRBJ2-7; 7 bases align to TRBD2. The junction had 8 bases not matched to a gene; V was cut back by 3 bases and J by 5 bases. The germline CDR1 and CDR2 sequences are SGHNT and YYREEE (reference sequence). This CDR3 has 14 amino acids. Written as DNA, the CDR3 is TGTGCCAGCAGCTCCCCCGGGACTACAGACGAGCAGTACTTC. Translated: CASSSPGTTDEQYF.

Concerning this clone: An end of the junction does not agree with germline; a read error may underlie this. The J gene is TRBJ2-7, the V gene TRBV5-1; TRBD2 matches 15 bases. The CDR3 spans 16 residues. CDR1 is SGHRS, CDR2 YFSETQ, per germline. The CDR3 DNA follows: TGCGCCCGCAGACCTGGACTAGCGGGGGGGGCCTACGAGCAGTACTTC. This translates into CARRPGLAGGAYEQYF.

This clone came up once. CDR3 nucleotides: TGTGCCAGCTCACTAACTACAGGGGGCTTGGAGACCCAGTACTTC. It yields the protein CASSLTTGGLETQYF. The V gene is TRBV18, the J gene TRBJ2-5; TRBD1 aligns across 9 bases. This CDR3 spans 15 amino acids. Germline V lookup: CDR1 KGHSH, CDR2 LQKENI. The junction had 8 bases not matched to a gene; V was cut back by 4 bases and J by 5 bases.

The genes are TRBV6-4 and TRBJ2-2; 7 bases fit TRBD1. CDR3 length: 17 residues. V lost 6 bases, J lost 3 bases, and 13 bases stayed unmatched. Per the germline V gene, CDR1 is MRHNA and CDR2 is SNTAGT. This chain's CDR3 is CASRPVHRGDDTGELFF. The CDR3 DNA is TGTGCCAGCAGACCCGTCCACAGGGGCGATGACACCGGGGAGCTGTTTTTT.

In nucleotides, the CDR3 is TGTGCCAGCAGTGACCTGACTAGCGGGAGCCCAGATACGCAGTATTTT. Translation gives CASSDLTSGSPDTQYF. The chain combines TRBV6-4 with TRBJ2-3; 12 nucleotides line up with TRBD2. Germline trimming cut 2 bases from V and 4 bases from J; bases unmatched to any gene: 4. The CDR3 sequence is 16 residues long. CDR1 is MRHNA and CDR2 is SNTAGT in the germline V gene.

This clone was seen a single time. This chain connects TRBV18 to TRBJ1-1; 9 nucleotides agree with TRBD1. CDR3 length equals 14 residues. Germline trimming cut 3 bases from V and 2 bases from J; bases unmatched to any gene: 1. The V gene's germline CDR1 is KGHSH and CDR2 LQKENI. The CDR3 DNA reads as TGTGCCAGCTCACCGACAGGGGGAAACACTGAAGCTTTCTTT. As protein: CASSPTGGNTEAFF.

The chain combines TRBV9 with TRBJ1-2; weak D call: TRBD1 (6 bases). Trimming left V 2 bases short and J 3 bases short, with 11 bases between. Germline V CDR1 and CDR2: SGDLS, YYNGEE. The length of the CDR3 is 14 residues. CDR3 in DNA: TGTGCCAGCAGCGTCGAGGACAGACACTATGGCTACACCTTC. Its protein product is CASSVEDRHYGYTF.

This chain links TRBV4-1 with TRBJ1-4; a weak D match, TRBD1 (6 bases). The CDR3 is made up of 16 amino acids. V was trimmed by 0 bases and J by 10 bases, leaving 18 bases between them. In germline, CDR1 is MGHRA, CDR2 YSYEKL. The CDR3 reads CASSQDLYREKGKLFF. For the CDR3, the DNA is TGCGCCAGCAGCCAAGACCTTTACAGGGAGAAAGGAAAACTGTTTTTT.

The CDR3 spells CASSDSNYGYTF. The CDR3 DNA reads TGTGCCAGCAGTGACAGTAACTATGGCTACACCTTC. V and J are TRBV6-1 and TRBJ1-2; no clear D gene. V was cut by 3 bases and J by 1 base, with 3 bases left in between. CDR1 and CDR2 (germline): MNHNS, SASEGT. The CDR3 totals 12 residues.

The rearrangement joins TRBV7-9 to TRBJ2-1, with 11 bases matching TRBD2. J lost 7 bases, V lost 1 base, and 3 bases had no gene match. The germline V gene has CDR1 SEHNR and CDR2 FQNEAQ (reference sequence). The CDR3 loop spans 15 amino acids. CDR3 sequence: CASSLVSSGRNEQFF. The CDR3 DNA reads TGTGCCAGCAGCTTAGTCTCTAGCGGGAGGAATGAGCAGTTCTTC.

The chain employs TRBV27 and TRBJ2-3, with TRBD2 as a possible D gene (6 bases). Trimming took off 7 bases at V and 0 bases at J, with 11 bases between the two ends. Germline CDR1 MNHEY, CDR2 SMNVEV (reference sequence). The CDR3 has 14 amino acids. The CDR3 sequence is CASKRERSTDTQYF. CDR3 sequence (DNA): TGTGCCAGCAAACGGGAGCGAAGCACAGATACGCAGTATTTT.

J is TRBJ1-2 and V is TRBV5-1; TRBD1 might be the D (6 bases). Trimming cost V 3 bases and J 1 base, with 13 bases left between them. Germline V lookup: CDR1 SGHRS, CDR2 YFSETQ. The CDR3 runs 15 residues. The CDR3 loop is CASSYVGTINYGYTF. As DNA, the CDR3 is TGCGCCAGCAGCTACGTGGGGACAATTAACTATGGCTACACCTTC. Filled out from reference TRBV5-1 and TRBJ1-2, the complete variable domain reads KAGVTQTPRYLIKTRGQQVTLSCSPISGHRSVSWYQQTPGQGLQFLFEYFSETQRNKGNFPGRFSGRQFSNSRSEMNVSTLELGDSALYLCASSYVGTINYGYTFGSGTRLTVV.

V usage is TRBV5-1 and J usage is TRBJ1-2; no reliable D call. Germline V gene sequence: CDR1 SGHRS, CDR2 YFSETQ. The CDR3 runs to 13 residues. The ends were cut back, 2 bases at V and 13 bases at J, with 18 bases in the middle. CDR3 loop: CASSFESPIRITF. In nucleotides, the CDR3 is TGCGCCAGCAGCTTTGAGAGCCCCATTCGTATCACCTTC.

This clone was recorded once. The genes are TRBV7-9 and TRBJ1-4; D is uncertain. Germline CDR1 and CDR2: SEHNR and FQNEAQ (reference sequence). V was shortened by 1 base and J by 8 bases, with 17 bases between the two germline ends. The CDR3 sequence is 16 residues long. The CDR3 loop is CASSLGVPGSPEKLFF. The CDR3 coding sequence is TGTGCCAGCAGCTTAGGGGTCCCGGGATCACCAGAAAAACTGTTTTTT.

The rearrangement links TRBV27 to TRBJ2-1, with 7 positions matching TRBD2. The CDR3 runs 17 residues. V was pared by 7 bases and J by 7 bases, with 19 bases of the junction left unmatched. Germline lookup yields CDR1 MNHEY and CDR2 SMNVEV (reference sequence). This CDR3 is CASTPLRGRLADNEQFF. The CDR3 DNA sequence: TGTGCCAGCACTCCTCTAAGGGGCAGGCTAGCGGATAATGAGCAGTTCTTC.

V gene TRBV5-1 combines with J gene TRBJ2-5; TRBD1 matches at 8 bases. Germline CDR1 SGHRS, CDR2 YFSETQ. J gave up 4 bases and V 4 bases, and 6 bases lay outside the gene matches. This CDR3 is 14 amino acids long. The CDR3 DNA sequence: TGCGCCAGCAGCCCTGACAGGGGCGGAGAGACCCAGTACTTC. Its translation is CASSPDRGGETQYF.

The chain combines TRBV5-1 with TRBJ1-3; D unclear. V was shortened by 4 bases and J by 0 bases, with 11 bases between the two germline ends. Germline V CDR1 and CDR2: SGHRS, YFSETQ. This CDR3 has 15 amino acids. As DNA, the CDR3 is TGCGCCAGCAGCGAAGCGGCCAACTCTGGAAACACCATATATTTT. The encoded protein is CASSEAANSGNTIYF.

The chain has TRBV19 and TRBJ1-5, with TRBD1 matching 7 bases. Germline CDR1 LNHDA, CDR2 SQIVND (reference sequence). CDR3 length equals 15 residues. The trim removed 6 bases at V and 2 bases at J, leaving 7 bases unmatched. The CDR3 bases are TGTGCCAGTAGCCCTAAGGACAGGCGCAATCAGCCCCAGCATTTT. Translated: CASSPKDRRNQPQHF.

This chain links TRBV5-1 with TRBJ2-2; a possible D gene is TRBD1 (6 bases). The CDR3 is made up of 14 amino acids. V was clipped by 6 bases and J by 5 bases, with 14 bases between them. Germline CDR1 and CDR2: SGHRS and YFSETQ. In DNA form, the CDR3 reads TGCGCCAGCACCCTGGAAGGGGGAACCGGGGAGCTGTTTTTT. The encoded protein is CASTLEGGTGELFF. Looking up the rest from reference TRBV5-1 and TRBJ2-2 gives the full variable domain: KAGVTQTPRYLIKTRGQQVTLSCSPISGHRSVSWYQQTPGQGLQFLFEYFSETQRNKGNFPGRFSGRQFSNSRSEMNVSTLELGDSALYLCASTLEGGTGELFFGEGSRLTVL.

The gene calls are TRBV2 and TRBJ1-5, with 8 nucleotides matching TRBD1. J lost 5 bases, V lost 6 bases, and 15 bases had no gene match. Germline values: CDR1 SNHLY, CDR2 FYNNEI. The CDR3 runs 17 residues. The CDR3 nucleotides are TGTGCCAGCAGCCTAAGACGACAGGGGCTTTCGGATCAGCCCCAGCATTTT. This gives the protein CASSLRRQGLSDQPQHF. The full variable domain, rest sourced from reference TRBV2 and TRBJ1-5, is EPEVTQTPSHQVTQMGQEVILRCVPISNHLYFYWYRQILGQKVEFLVSFYNNEISEKSEIFDDQFSVERPDGSNFTLKIRSTKLEDSAMYFCASSLRRQGLSDQPQHFGDGTRLSIL.

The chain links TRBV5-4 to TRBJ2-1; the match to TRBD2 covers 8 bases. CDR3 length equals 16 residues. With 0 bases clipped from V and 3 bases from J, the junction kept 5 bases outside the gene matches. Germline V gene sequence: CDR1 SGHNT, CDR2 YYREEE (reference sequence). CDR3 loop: CASSLGAGGFYNEQFF. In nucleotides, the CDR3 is TGTGCCAGCAGCTTGGGGGCGGGAGGATTCTACAATGAGCAGTTCTTC.